This T cell receptor beta chain was obtained from a study of blood T cells in healthy people across ages. There are 19 residues in the CDR3. Germline lookup yields CDR1 SGHVS and CDR2 FNYEAQ. This clonotype has more than one count but fewer than ten. This may be a read error: a much more frequent sequence differs by one nucleotide. With a J-beta primer mix and a sample-barcoded 5' primer, a second PCR ran roughly 6 to 11 cycles. Each cDNA molecule carried a tag from a template-switch adaptor that contained 12 random nucleotides. TCRdb re-called the 5' RACE reads with MiXCR, one entry per CDR3 protein. Here the sample spans more than 900,000 distinct CDR3 sequences, 25% to 35% being singletons. The same sample was also studied in work on T cells of mothers and their children. From that study: From each mother came over 9.5 million TCR beta CDR3 reads, and from each child came about 3 million. It was observed that no persistent microchimeric T cell clones could be detected.

The sample was blood. This sequence joins TRBV7-6 and TRBJ2-6, with 11 bases identical to TRBD2. This sequence was found in a middle-aged woman in good health. The CDR3: CASSSRRTSGPSGANVRTF. The DNA for the CDR3 is TGTGCCAGCAGCTCCCGTCGGACTAGCGGGCCCTCTGGGGCCAACGTCCGGACTTTC.